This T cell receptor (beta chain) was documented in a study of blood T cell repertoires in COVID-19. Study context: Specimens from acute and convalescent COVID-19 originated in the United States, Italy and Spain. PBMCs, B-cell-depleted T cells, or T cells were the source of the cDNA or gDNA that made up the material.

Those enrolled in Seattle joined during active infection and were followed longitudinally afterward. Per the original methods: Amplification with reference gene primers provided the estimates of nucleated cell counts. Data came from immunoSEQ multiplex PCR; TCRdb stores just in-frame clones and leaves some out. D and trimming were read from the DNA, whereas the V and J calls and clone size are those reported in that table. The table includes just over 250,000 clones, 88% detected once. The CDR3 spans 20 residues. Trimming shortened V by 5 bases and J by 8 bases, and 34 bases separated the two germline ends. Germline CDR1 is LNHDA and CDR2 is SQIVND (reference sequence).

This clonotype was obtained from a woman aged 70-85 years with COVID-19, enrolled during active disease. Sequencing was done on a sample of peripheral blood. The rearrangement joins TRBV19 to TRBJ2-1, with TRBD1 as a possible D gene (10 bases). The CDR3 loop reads CASSPGTGALFAGGSDEQFF. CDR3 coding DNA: TGTGCCAGTAGTCCTGGGACAGGGGCGCTGTTCGCGGGAGGGAGCGATGAGCAGTTCTTC. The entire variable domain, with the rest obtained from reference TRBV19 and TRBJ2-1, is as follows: DGGITQSPKYLFRKEGQNVTLSCEQNLNHDAMYWYRQDPGQGLRLIYYSQIVNDFQKGDIAEGYSVSREKKESFPLTVTSAQKNPTAFYLCASSPGTGALFAGGSDEQFFGPGTRLTVL.